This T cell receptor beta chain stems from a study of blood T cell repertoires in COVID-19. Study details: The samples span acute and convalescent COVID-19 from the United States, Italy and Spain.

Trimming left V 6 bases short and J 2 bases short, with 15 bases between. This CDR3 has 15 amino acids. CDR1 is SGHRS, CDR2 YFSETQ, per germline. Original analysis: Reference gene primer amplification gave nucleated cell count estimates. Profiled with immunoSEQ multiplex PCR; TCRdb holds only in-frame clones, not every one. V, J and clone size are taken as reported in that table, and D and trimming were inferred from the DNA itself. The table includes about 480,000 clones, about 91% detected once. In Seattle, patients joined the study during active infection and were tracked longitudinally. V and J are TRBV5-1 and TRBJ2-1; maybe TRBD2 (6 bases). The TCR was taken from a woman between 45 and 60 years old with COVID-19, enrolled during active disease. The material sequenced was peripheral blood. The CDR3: CASTTRVRPYNEQFF. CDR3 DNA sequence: TGCGCCAGCACGACTAGAGTTCGCCCCTACAATGAGCAGTTCTTC.